These 27 T cell receptor beta chains originate from one sample sequenced in a study of T cell responses to AZD1222 COVID-19 vaccine. Repertoires were generated with immunoSEQ multiplex PCR, while TCRdb's copy carries only in-frame clones and drops some. The profile shows roughly 80,000 clones, approximately 85% of them singletons. Sequencing was performed on peripheral blood, taken on day 0 of MenACWY control vaccination. The receptors here all came from an adult in good health.

The V gene is TRBV12-3 or TRBV12-4, the J gene TRBJ1-2; D uncertain. V shed 3 bases and J shed 14 bases, with 10 bases lying between them. The CDR3 runs to 10 residues. CDR3 protein: CASSFETRTF. DNA of the CDR3: TGTGCCAGCAGTTTCGAGACAAGGACCTTC.

This clone has only one observation. The V call is TRBV9, the J call TRBJ1-6; tentative D call: TRBD1 (6 bases). Per the germline V gene, CDR1 is SGDLS and CDR2 is YYNGEE. V was clipped by 4 bases and J by 7 bases, with 15 bases between them. The CDR3 length is 15 residues. This CDR3 reads CASSLNGQSNSPLHF. The CDR3 nucleotides are TGTGCCAGCAGCCTTAACGGACAGAGCAATTCACCCCTCCACTTT.

This chain joins TRBV12-3 or TRBV12-4 and TRBJ2-5; 7 positions match TRBD2. The CDR3 sequence is 13 residues long. V was pared by 7 bases and J by 5 bases, with 7 bases of the junction left unmatched. CDR3 in DNA: TGTGCCAGCACCGGAACTAGCGTGGAGACCCAGTACTTC. Protein product: CASTGTSVETQYF.

A word on this clone: Other DNA variants within this sample encode the same CDR3. The rearrangement joins TRBV5-1 to TRBJ1-3, with D unclear. Trimming shortened V by 0 bases and J by 2 bases, and 6 bases separated the two germline ends. The CDR3 has 14 amino acids. Germline V gives CDR1 SGHRS, CDR2 YFSETQ. The CDR3 loop is CASSLEGTGNTIYF. The DNA of the CDR3 is TGCGCCAGCAGCTTGGAGGGTACTGGAAACACCATATATTTT. Full variable domain (outside the CDR3, taken from reference TRBV5-1 and TRBJ1-3): KAGVTQTPRYLIKTRGQQVTLSCSPISGHRSVSWYQQTPGQGLQFLFEYFSETQRNKGNFPGRFSGRQFSNSRSEMNVSTLELGDSALYLCASSLEGTGNTIYFGEGSWLTVV.

This clone qualifies as medium-sized. This chain joins TRBV3-1 (or the pseudogene TRBV3-2) and TRBJ1-6; D gene ambiguous. There are 14 residues in the CDR3. Trimming left V 0 bases short and J 7 bases short, with 7 bases between. Germline V gives CDR1 LGHDT, CDR2 YNNKEL (reference sequence). DNA for the CDR3: TGTGCCAGCAGCCAAGATCTGGGGAATTCACCCCTCCACTTT. It specifies CASSQDLGNSPLHF.

A few counts support this clone. The genes are TRBV7-8 and TRBJ2-1; D unclear. CDR3 size: 11 residues. The V end lost 5 bases, the J end lost 12 bases, and 11 bases lay between the germline ends. Germline V gene data show CDR1 as SGHVS and CDR2 as FQNEAQ. The DNA of the CDR3 is TGTGCCAGCAGCGCCGGACCTTGGCAGTTCTTC. This encodes CASSAGPWQFF.

The chain recombines TRBV5-1 with TRBJ1-1; a possible D gene is TRBD1 (5 bases). Germline assignment: CDR1 SGHRS and CDR2 YFSETQ. The CDR3 runs to 13 residues. Trimming removed 4 bases from V and 4 bases from J, with 11 bases in between. CDR3 region: CASSAAGFTEAFF. The CDR3 DNA sequence: TGCGCCAGCAGCGCCGCAGGGTTCACTGAAGCTTTCTTT.

The V call is TRBV2, the J call TRBJ1-3, with 12 bases lining up with TRBD1. This CDR3 region has 14 residues. Germline V lookup: CDR1 SNHLY, CDR2 FYNNEI. Losses at the gene ends were 6 bases for V and 12 bases for J; bases not matched to a gene: 9. The DNA for the CDR3 is TGTGCCAGCAGCCCCCGGGACAGGGGGCGCATCATATATTTT. Translating it yields CASSPRDRGRIIYF. The whole variable domain, filled in from reference TRBV2 and TRBJ1-3, reads EPEVTQTPSHQVTQMGQEVILRCVPISNHLYFYWYRQILGQKVEFLVSFYNNEISEKSEIFDDQFSVERPDGSNFTLKIRSTKLEDSAMYFCASSPRDRGRIIYFGEGSWLTVV.

The rearrangement uses TRBV19 and TRBJ1-5, with 7 bases matching TRBD1. Germline V CDR1 and CDR2: LNHDA, SQIVND (reference sequence). V trimming: 7 bases; J trimming: 7 bases; junction bases outside the gene matches: 7. The CDR3 sequence is 13 residues long. Written as DNA, the CDR3 is TGTGCCAGTACCCAGACAGGGCCCCAGCCCCAGCATTTT. Translating gives CASTQTGPQPQHF.

The chain uses TRBV4-2 and TRBJ1-1; TRBD1 matches 7 bases. V lost 1 base and J lost 1; bases outside the gene matches: 9. The CDR3 runs to 17 residues. CDR1 and CDR2 (germline): LGHNA, YNFKEQ. DNA for the CDR3: TGTGCCAGCAGCCAAGGGGGGACAGCTAAAAGGAACACTGAAGCTTTCTTT. It specifies CASSQGGTAKRNTEAFF.

This clone was detected only once. This chain joins TRBV10-3 and TRBJ2-7; 11 nucleotides align to TRBD1. Germline V gives CDR1 ENHRY, CDR2 SYGVKD. The CDR3 loop spans 15 amino acids. Trimming took 3 bases from V and 0 from J; bases not matched to a gene: 1. CDR3 loop: CAISDGTGGSYEQYF. CDR3 coding DNA: TGTGCCATCAGTGATGGGACAGGGGGCTCCTACGAGCAGTACTTC.

The rearrangement links TRBV30 to TRBJ1-4; 7 bases map to TRBD1. This CDR3 region has 16 residues. The germline V gene has CDR1 GTSNPN and CDR2 SVGIG (reference sequence). V shed 6 bases and J 0 bases; nucleotides not matched to a gene: 10. The CDR3 bases are TGTGCCTGTTGGGACAGACCGACTTCAACTAATGAAAAACTGTTTTTT. Translated: CACWDRPTSTNEKLFF.

The chain recombines TRBV5-6 with TRBJ1-2, with a tentative D call TRBD1 (5 bases). This CDR3 contains 16 residues. Germline V gives CDR1 SGHDT, CDR2 YYEEEE. The V and J ends lost 2 bases and 2 bases respectively, with 16 bases between them. The CDR3 here is CASSFSIQGMNYGYTF. The CDR3 DNA follows: TGTGCCAGCAGCTTCAGTATCCAGGGAATGAACTATGGCTACACCTTC.

This clone was detected only once. The V gene is TRBV7-8, the J gene TRBJ2-1, with 7 bases aligning to TRBD2. This CDR3 is 15 amino acids long. Germline loops: CDR1 SGHVS, CDR2 FQNEAQ. J gave up 0 bases and V 1 base, and 0 bases lay outside the gene matches. The CDR3 loop is CASSLGTSSYNEQFF. CDR3 bases: TGTGCCAGCAGCTTAGGGACTAGCTCCTACAATGAGCAGTTCTTC.

The rearrangement uses TRBV5-6 and TRBJ2-7; no definite D call. The CDR3 loop spans 13 amino acids. The V gene lost 4 bases and the J gene lost 2 bases, with 10 bases spanning the gap. In germline, CDR1 is SGHDT, CDR2 YYEEEE. CDR3 region: CASSLPHTYEQYF. The CDR3 nucleotides are TGTGCCAGCAGCCTCCCTCACACCTACGAGCAGTACTTC.

The chain combines TRBV9 with TRBJ1-3; D not resolved. V shed 3 bases and J shed 0 bases, with 10 bases lying between them. The CDR3 is 15 amino acids. Germline-derived CDR1 and CDR2 are SGDLS and YYNGEE. CDR3: CASSDPTDSGNTIYF. CDR3 nucleotides: TGTGCCAGCAGCGACCCCACGGACTCTGGAAACACCATATATTTT.

The CDR3 bases are TGTGCCAGCAGCTTAAGCCAGGGCGACTACGAGCAGTACTTC. Its translation is CASSLSQGDYEQYF. The chain recombines TRBV11-2 with TRBJ2-7; maybe TRBD1 (5 bases). Germline assignment: CDR1 SGHAT and CDR2 FQNNGV. The CDR3 totals 14 residues. V lost 2 bases and J 3 bases, leaving 11 bases between the germline ends.

The CDR3 nucleotides are TGTGCCAGCAGCCGAGATCAGGCCCCCGGGGAGCTGTTTTTT. It specifies CASSRDQAPGELFF. The chain carries TRBV7-8 and TRBJ2-2, with unresolved D. The CDR3 loop spans 14 amino acids. V gave up 5 bases and J gave up 6 bases, with 13 bases separating them. Germline V gene lookup returns CDR1 SGHVS and CDR2 FQNEAQ. The full variable domain, its missing parts supplied by reference TRBV7-8 and TRBJ2-2, is GAGVSQSPRYKVAKRGQDVALRCDPISGHVSLFWYQQALGQGPEFLTYFQNEAQLDKSGLPSDRFFAERPEGSVSTLKIQRTQQEDSAVYLCASSRDQAPGELFFGEGSRLTVL.

V and J are TRBV6-5 and TRBJ2-7; 9 positions match TRBD1. The CDR3 has 15 residues. Germline V gives CDR1 MNHEY, CDR2 SVGAGI. Trimming took 2 bases from V and 3 from J; bases not matched to a gene: 5. CDR3 nucleotides: TGTGCCAGCAGTTACACAGGGGGCTCTATCTACGAGCAGTACTTC. Translation gives CASSYTGGSIYEQYF.

The chain recombines TRBV20-1 with TRBJ2-6, with 8 bases lining up with TRBD1. The V segment lost 3 bases and the J segment 3 bases; nucleotides outside the gene matches: 7. The length of the CDR3 is 16 residues. Germline assignment: CDR1 DFQATT and CDR2 SNEGSKA (reference sequence). Here the CDR3 DNA reads TGCAGTGCTAGTGGTCAGGGGGCAGGTGGGGCCAACGTCCTGACTTTC. Translated, it gives CSASGQGAGGANVLTF.

The chain joins TRBV5-1 to TRBJ1-1, with D tentatively TRBD1 (6 bases). CDR1 and CDR2 (germline): SGHRS, YFSETQ. The CDR3 spans 14 residues. The germline V and J ends were trimmed by 2 bases and 4 bases, with 12 bases remaining between them. The CDR3 here is CASSLMEGGTEAFF. The CDR3 DNA follows: TGCGCCAGCAGCTTAATGGAGGGGGGCACTGAAGCTTTCTTT.

The J gene is TRBJ1-1, the V gene TRBV3-1 (or the pseudogene TRBV3-2); possible D gene TRBD1, 6 bases. The CDR3 length is 14 residues. The V gene lost 4 bases and the J gene lost 4 bases, with 13 bases spanning the gap. From germline, CDR1 is LGHDT and CDR2 YNNKEL (reference sequence). The CDR3 loop is CASSPRGGSTEAFF. In nucleotides, the CDR3 is TGTGCCAGCAGCCCCAGAGGGGGGAGCACTGAAGCTTTCTTT.

DNA for the CDR3: TGTGCCTGGAAGGACAGGAGACTAGCGGGGGCCTCCACCGGGGAGCTGTTTTTT. It specifies CAWKDRRLAGASTGELFF. The chain combines TRBV30 with TRBJ2-2; 12 bases align to TRBD2. Germline-derived CDR1 and CDR2 are GTSNPN and SVGIG (reference sequence). The J segment lost 4 bases and the V segment lost 4 bases, leaving 13 bases of the junction unmatched. The CDR3 covers 18 residues.

This clone was found once. The rearrangement links TRBV24-1 to TRBJ2-3; a possible D gene is TRBD1 (5 bases). In germline, CDR1 is KGHDR, CDR2 SFDVKD. V was trimmed by 5 bases and J by 5 bases, leaving 10 bases between them. This CDR3 is built from 13 residues. The CDR3 nucleotides read TGTGCCACCAGTGGGGGCCCGGGAGATACGCAGTATTTT. Protein: CATSGGPGDTQYF.

In this sample, this clone turned up once. The rearrangement links TRBV5-5 to TRBJ1-1; the D is unclear. V was shortened by 8 bases and J by 0 bases, with 20 bases between the two germline ends. CDR1 and CDR2 (germline): SGHKS, YYEKEE (reference sequence). The CDR3 has 16 residues. CDR3: CARVQLGNFMNTEAFF. Written as DNA, the CDR3 is TGTGCCAGGGTCCAGTTGGGCAATTTCATGAACACTGAAGCTTTCTTT.

This clone was counted only a few times. The rearrangement uses TRBV9 and TRBJ1-1, with D possibly matching TRBD1 (5 bases). The CDR3 has 15 amino acids. From germline, CDR1 is SGDLS and CDR2 YYNGEE. Trimming cost V 3 bases and J 0 bases, with 12 bases left between them. The CDR3 spells CASSGTGLLNTEAFF. The CDR3 DNA follows: TGTGCCAGCAGCGGTACGGGACTCCTGAACACTGAAGCTTTCTTT.

CDR3 in DNA: TGTGCCTCCCACCCGGGCCCCTACGAGCAGTACTTC. Amino acid sequence: CASHPGPYEQYF. J is TRBJ2-7 and V is TRBV2; D gene uncertain. This CDR3 has 12 residues. Between the trimmed V and J ends, which lost 11 bases and 2 bases, there was a span of 13 bases. Germline V gene lookup returns CDR1 SNHLY and CDR2 FYNNEI.